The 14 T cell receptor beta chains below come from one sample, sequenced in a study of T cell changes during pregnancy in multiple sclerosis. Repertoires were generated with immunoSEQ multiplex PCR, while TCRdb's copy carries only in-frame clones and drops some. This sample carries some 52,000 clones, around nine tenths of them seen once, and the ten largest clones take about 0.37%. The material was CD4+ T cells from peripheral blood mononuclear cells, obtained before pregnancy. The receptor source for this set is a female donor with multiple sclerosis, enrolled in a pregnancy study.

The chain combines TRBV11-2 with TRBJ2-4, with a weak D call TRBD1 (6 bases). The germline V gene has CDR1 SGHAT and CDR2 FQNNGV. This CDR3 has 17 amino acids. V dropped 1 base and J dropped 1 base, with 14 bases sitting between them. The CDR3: CASSLVGQRGAKNIQYF. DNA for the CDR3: TGTGCCAGCAGCTTAGTAGGTCAGAGGGGGGCCAAAAACATTCAGTACTTC.

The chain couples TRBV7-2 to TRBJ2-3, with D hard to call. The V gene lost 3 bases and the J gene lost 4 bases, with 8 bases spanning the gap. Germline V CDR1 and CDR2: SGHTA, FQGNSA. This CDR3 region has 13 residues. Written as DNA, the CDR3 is TGTGCCAGCAGCTTGAGGTTTTCAGATACGCAGTATTTT. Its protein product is CASSLRFSDTQYF.

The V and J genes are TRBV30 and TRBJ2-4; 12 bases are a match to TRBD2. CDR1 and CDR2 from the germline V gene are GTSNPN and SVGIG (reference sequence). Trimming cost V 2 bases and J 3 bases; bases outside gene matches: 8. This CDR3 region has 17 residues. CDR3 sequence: CAWSMSSGGVGKNIQYF. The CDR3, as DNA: TGTGCCTGGAGTATGTCTAGCGGGGGGGTGGGCAAAAACATTCAGTACTTC. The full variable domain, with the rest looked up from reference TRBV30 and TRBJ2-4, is SQTIHQWPATLVQPVGSPLSLECTVEGTSNPNLYWYRQAAGRGLQLLFYSVGIGQISSEVPQNLSASRPQDRQFILSSKKLLLSDSGFYLCAWSMSSGGVGKNIQYFGAGTRLSVL.

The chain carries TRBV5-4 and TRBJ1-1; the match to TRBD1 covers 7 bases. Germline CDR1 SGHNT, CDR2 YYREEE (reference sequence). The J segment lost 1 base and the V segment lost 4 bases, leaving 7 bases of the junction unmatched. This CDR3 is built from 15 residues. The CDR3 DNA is TGTGCCAGCAGCAAGCGACAGGGCGAGAACACTGAAGCTTTCTTT. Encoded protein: CASSKRQGENTEAFF. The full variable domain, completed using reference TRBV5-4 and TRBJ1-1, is ETGVTQSPTHLIKTRGQQVTLRCSSQSGHNTVSWYQQALGQGPQFIFQYYREEENGRGNFPPRFSGLQFPNYSSELNVNALELDDSALYLCASSKRQGENTEAFFGQGTRLTVV.

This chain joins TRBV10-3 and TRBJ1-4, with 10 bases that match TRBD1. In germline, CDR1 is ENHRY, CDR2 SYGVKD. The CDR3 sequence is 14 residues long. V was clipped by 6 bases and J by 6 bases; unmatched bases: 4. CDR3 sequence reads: CAISPTGGDEKLFF. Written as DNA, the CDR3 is TGTGCCATCAGCCCGACAGGGGGCGATGAAAAACTGTTTTTT.

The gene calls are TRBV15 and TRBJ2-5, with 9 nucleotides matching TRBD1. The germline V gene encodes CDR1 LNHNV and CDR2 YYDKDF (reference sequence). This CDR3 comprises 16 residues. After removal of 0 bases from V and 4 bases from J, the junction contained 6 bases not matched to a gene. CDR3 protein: CATSREGNRGPETQYF. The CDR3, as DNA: TGTGCCACCAGCAGAGAGGGAAACAGGGGGCCAGAGACCCAGTACTTC.

The chain's CDR3 is CAWSPPGQGHEQYF. DNA of the CDR3: TGTGCCTGGAGTCCTCCGGGACAGGGTCACGAGCAGTACTTC. The chain is built from TRBV30 and TRBJ2-7, with 9 bases that match TRBD1. V dropped 2 bases and J dropped 5; count of bases not matched to a gene: 7. CDR3 length equals 14 residues. The germline V gene has CDR1 GTSNPN and CDR2 SVGIG (reference sequence).

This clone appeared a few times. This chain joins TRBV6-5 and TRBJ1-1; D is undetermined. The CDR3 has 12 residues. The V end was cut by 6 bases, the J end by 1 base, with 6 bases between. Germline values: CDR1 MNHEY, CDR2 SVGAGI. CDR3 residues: CASRPGNTEAFF. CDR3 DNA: TGTGCCAGCAGGCCAGGGAACACTGAAGCTTTCTTT.

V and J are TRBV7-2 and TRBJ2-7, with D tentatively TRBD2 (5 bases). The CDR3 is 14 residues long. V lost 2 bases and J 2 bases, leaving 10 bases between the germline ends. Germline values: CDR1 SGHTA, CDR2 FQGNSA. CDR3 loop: CASSLSPGTYEQYF. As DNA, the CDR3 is TGTGCCAGCAGCTTATCCCCGGGAACCTACGAGCAGTACTTC.

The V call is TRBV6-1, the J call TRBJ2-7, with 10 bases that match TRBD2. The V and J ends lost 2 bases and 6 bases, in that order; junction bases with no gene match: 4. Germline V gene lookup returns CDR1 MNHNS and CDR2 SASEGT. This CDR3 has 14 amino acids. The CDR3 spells CASSELAGEGEQYF. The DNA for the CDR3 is TGTGCCAGCAGTGAACTAGCGGGAGAGGGCGAGCAGTACTTC.

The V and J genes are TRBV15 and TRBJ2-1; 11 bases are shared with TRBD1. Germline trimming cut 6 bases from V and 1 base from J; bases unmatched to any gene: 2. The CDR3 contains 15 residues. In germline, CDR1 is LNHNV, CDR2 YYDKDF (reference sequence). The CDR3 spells CATRRDRGSYNEQFF. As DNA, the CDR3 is TGTGCCACCAGAAGGGACAGGGGGTCCTACAATGAGCAGTTCTTC.

The CDR3 loop reads CASSGTGVSSYEQYF. CDR3 sequence (DNA): TGTGCCAGCAGCGGAACAGGCGTCAGCTCCTACGAGCAGTACTTC. The rearrangement uses TRBV5-6 and TRBJ2-7, with D possibly matching TRBD1 (5 bases). Trimming took 4 bases from V and 0 from J, leaving 14 bases between them. The germline V gene encodes CDR1 SGHDT and CDR2 YYEEEE. This CDR3 has 15 residues.

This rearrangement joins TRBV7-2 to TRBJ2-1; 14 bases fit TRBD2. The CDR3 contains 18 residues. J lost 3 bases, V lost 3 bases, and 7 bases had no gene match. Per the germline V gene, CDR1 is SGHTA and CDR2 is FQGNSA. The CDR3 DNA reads TGTGCCAGCAGCTTGACCCACGGGACTAGCGGGAGCTACAATGAGCAGTTCTTC. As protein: CASSLTHGTSGSYNEQFF.

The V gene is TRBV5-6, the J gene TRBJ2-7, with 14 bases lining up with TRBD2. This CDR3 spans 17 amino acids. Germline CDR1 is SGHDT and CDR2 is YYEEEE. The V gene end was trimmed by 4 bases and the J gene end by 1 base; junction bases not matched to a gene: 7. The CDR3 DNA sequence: TGTGCCAGCAGCCCCCCAGGACTAGCGGGAGGATCCTACGAGCAGTACTTC. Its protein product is CASSPPGLAGGSYEQYF.